This TCR beta chain was obtained from a study of OX40 agonist ivuxolimab in advanced cancers. The wider study: Dose-escalation patients suffered from hepatocellular carcinoma, melanoma, renal cell or head and neck cancer. Cohort: 80% to 85% men, mean age about 60, aged roughly 23 to 79. Study observations and caveats: Normalized T-cell clonal expansion was also low in a subset of nonresponders. Antigens targeted by the expanded peripheral T cells were not determined.

The CDR3 sequence is 15 residues long. Germline V CDR1 and CDR2: SGHRS, YFSETQ. Trimming shortened V by 5 bases and J by 1 base, and 14 bases separated the two germline ends. With respect to this clone: Its antigen is not identified.

Profiling relied on immunoSEQ multiplex PCR, and the TCRdb table lists in-frame clones only, not all of them. The table includes some 41,000 clones, approximately 87% detected once. The sequence was collected from an adult with an advanced solid tumor such as melanoma, head and neck, liver or kidney cancer. This sample comprised CD4+ or CD8+ T cells sorted from blood, obtained in a trial of the OX40 agonist ivuxolimab. The chain recombines TRBV5-1 with TRBJ2-3; possible D gene TRBD2, 6 bases. The CDR3 sequence is CASRATSRGTDTQYF. The CDR3, as DNA: TGCGCCAGCAGAGCTACTAGCAGGGGCACAGATACGCAGTATTTT.